Shown below are 5 T cell receptor beta chains from a single sample sequenced in a study of T cell responses to AZD1222 COVID-19 vaccine. The protocol was immunoSEQ multiplex PCR, while the TCRdb copy is restricted to in-frame clones and leaves out a portion. The sample holds about 96,000 clones, 89% seen once. The input for sequencing was peripheral blood, taken on day 0 of AZD1222 vaccination. The receptors derive from an adult in good health.

The chain uses TRBV19 and TRBJ2-3; D is undetermined. Trimming shortened V by 3 bases and J by 4 bases, and 2 bases separated the two germline ends. The CDR3 length is 11 residues. CDR1 and CDR2 (germline): LNHDA, SQIVND (reference sequence). The CDR3 reads CASSMADTQYF. Here the CDR3 DNA reads TGTGCCAGTAGTATGGCAGATACGCAGTATTTT.

This clone was picked up a small number of times. V is TRBV20-1 and J is TRBJ2-3, with 7 bases identical to TRBD1. Germline V gene lookup returns CDR1 DFQATT and CDR2 SNEGSKA (reference sequence). The CDR3 has 15 residues. Trimming cost V 3 bases and J 8 bases; bases outside gene matches: 14. The CDR3 loop is CSASTQLRGRVTQYF. In nucleotides, the CDR3 is TGCAGTGCTAGTACCCAGCTTAGGGGGCGAGTTACGCAGTATTTT.

This chain connects TRBV3-1 (or the pseudogene TRBV3-2) to TRBJ1-5, with D perhaps matching TRBD1 (5 bases). The CDR3 spans 13 residues. V was shortened by 1 base and J by 12 bases, with 13 bases between the two germline ends. Germline values: CDR1 LGHDT, CDR2 YNNKEL (reference sequence). The CDR3 reads CASSQGEGRVQHF. CDR3 sequence (DNA): TGTGCCAGCAGCCAAGGGGAGGGGCGGGTCCAGCATTTT.

V is TRBV11-2 and J is TRBJ2-3; TRBD2 might be the D (5 bases). The CDR3 contains 14 residues. Germline V lookup: CDR1 SGHAT, CDR2 FQNNGV. The V end was cut by 1 base, the J end by 2 bases, with 7 bases between. In DNA, the CDR3 is TGTGCCAGCAGCTTAGGACTACACACAGATACGCAGTATTTT. Amino acid sequence: CASSLGLHTDTQYF.

The rearrangement links TRBV18 to TRBJ1-5, with D possibly being TRBD1 (5 bases). CDR1 is KGHSH and CDR2 is LQKENI in the germline V gene. V lost 2 bases and J lost 4, with 18 bases in between. The CDR3 extends over 17 amino acids. The CDR3 nucleotides are TGTGCCAGCTCACCAATCTTGATGCAGGGTCCAAATCAGCCCCAGCATTTT. As protein: CASSPILMQGPNQPQHF.